The 31 T cell receptor beta chains listed next were all sequenced from one sample in a study of immune characterization of retroperitoneal liposarcoma. Using its own MiXCR run on the PCR reads, TCRdb lists one record per CDR3 protein. The sample contains approximately 9,000 distinct CDR3 sequences, 28% of which appear only once. Sequences were obtained from tumor tissue. Receptor source: a male donor with retroperitoneal liposarcoma.

The chain combines TRBV7-9 with TRBJ1-1; a weak D match, TRBD1 (5 bases). This CDR3 region has 14 residues. The germline V gene has CDR1 SEHNR and CDR2 FQNEAQ (reference sequence). The V end was cut by 11 bases, the J end by 1 base, with 17 bases between. CDR3 sequence: CAHRLTGQNTEAFF. The CDR3 DNA reads as TGTGCCCATCGGCTCACAGGACAGAACACTGAAGCTTTCTTT.

The gene calls are TRBV12-3 or TRBV12-4 and TRBJ1-4; D is perhaps TRBD1 (6 bases). Trimming took off 4 bases at V and 7 bases at J, with 13 bases between the two ends. The CDR3 contains 14 residues. The CDR3 spells CASSWGQGSEKLFF. The CDR3 DNA sequence: TGTGCCAGCAGTTGGGGGCAGGGTAGTGAAAAACTGTTTTTT.

Many counts were recorded for this clonotype. The chain uses TRBV6-1 and TRBJ2-1; D could derive from TRBD1 or TRBD2 (5 bases each). The better agreement between TRBJ2-7 and the DNA end casts doubt on the J call. CDR3 length: 17 amino acids. Germline CDR1 MNHNS, CDR2 SASEGT. CDR3 loop: CASSEAAADIGVNEQYF. The CDR3 DNA is TGTGCCAGCAGTGAAGCGGCAGCGGACATAGGGGTGAATGAGCAGTACTTC.

This clonotype was seen at least ten times. This rearrangement joins TRBV6-6 to TRBJ2-1; no clear D gene. This CDR3 contains 18 residues. Looked up from germline, CDR1 is MNHNY and CDR2 is SVGAGI (reference sequence). V was pared by 1 base and J by 1 base, with 17 bases between. As DNA, the CDR3 is TGTGCCAGCAGTTACTACGCTGACCTCCCCGGGTCCTACAATGAGCAGTTCTTC. Translated, it gives CASSYYADLPGSYNEQFF.

This clonotype rates as medium-sized (0.01 to 0.1%). The chain has TRBV12-3 or TRBV12-4 and TRBJ2-1; D is tentatively TRBD1 or TRBD2 (5 bases each). V lost 0 bases and J 13 bases, leaving 22 bases between the germline ends. This CDR3 has 16 amino acids. The CDR3 region has the DNA TGTGCCAGCAGTTTAGCCCCCGGGGCCGGTGGAGAGACCCAGTTCTTC. Translating it yields CASSLAPGAGGETQFF.

The rearrangement links TRBV7-6 to TRBJ2-3, with D maybe TRBD1 (5 bases). Germline CDR1 and CDR2: SGHVS and FNYEAQ. Trimming shortened V by 1 base and J by 5 bases, and 13 bases separated the two germline ends. The CDR3 totals 15 residues. The CDR3 protein is CASSLGTLGQDTQYF. The CDR3 region has the DNA TGTGCCAGCAGCTTAGGAACATTGGGGCAAGATACGCAGTATTTT.

By share, this clonotype ranks as medium-sized. The chain links TRBV7-8 to TRBJ2-1; D possibly matches TRBD1 or TRBD2 (5 bases each). Looked up from germline, CDR1 is SGHVS and CDR2 is FQNEAQ. Deletions cut 1 base from V and 10 bases from J, with 8 bases between. The CDR3 length is 12 residues. The CDR3 loop is CASSLVRGEQFF. The CDR3 DNA reads TGTGCCAGCAGCTTAGTGAGGGGCGAGCAGTTCTTC.

V gene TRBV6-6 combines with J gene TRBJ1-2; perhaps TRBD1 as D (5 bases). V lost 5 bases, J lost 3 bases, and 13 bases lay in between. The V gene's germline CDR1 is MNHNY and CDR2 SVGAGI (reference sequence). The CDR3 has 14 residues. CDR3 nucleotides: TGTGCCAGCAGTGCGGGGGTTTTTGACTATGGCTACACCTTC. Its translation: CASSAGVFDYGYTF.

V gene TRBV11-3 combines with J gene TRBJ2-7; D is undetermined. The V gene's germline CDR1 is SGHNT and CDR2 YENEEA. The CDR3 is 16 residues long. V gave up 4 bases and J gave up 0 bases, with 16 bases separating them. CDR3 coding DNA: TGTGCCAGCAGCTCTAATCCCGGACGTAGCTCCTACGAGCAGTACTTC. Translating gives CASSSNPGRSSYEQYF. Based on the CDR3 plus reference TRBV11-3 and TRBJ2-7, the full variable domain is EAGVVQSPRYKIIEKKQPVAFWCNPISGHNTLYWYLQNLGQGPELLIRYENEEAVDDSQLPKDRFSAERLKGVDSTLKIQPAELGDSAVYLCASSSNPGRSSYEQYFGPGTRLTVT.

This clonotype was counted once. The chain is built from TRBV7-2 and TRBJ2-5; 7 bases are shared with TRBD2. The J call is doubtful: the DNA matches TRBJ2-3 better. The CDR3 has 14 residues. Germline lookup yields CDR1 SGHTA and CDR2 FQGNSA. CDR3 sequence (DNA): TGTGCCAGCAGCCACCCCGGCCAGCGGGGAGGGCAGTATTTT. This translates into CASSHPGQRGGQYF.

V and J are TRBV10-1 and TRBJ1-1; D uncertain. The V and J ends lost 3 bases and 5 bases respectively, with 10 bases between them. Germline lookup yields CDR1 WNHNN and CDR2 SYGVQD (reference sequence). This CDR3 has 13 amino acids. In DNA form, the CDR3 reads TGCGCCAGCAGTGAAAGAAGGAATACTGAAGCTTTCTTT. This translates into CASSERRNTEAFF.

The rearrangement links TRBV11-2 to TRBJ1-5; TRBD1 aligns across 9 bases. Germline-derived CDR1 and CDR2 are SGHAT and FQNNGV. The CDR3 is 14 residues long. V gave up 5 bases and J gave up 6 bases; unmatched junction bases: 5. This CDR3 reads CASSPDRGTQPQHF. The CDR3 DNA is TGTGCCAGCAGCCCGGACAGGGGCACTCAGCCCCAGCATTTT.

V and J are TRBV28 and TRBJ2-1; D perhaps matches TRBD2 (5 bases). The J call is doubtful: the DNA matches TRBJ2-7 better. Germline CDR1 reads MDHEN; CDR2 reads SYDVKM. There are 14 residues in the CDR3. The CDR3: CASNPAGSSYEQYF. The DNA of the CDR3 is TGTGCCAGCAATCCGGCGGGTAGCTCCTACGAGCAGTACTTC.

The gene calls are TRBV12-3 or TRBV12-4 and TRBJ2-2; D might be TRBD1 (5 bases). Between the trimmed V and J ends, which lost 3 bases and 2 bases, there was a span of 13 bases. The CDR3 consists of 16 residues. DNA of the CDR3: TGTGCCAGCAGTTTCTTCCGTGACAGAAACACCGGGGAGCTGTTTTTT. It encodes CASSFFRDRNTGELFF.

The sample holds one count of this clonotype. The chain joins TRBV11-2 to TRBJ1-3; 8 bases line up with TRBD1. The germline V gene has CDR1 SGHAT and CDR2 FQNNGV. The CDR3 totals 17 residues. Trimming at V came to 5 bases and at J to 0 bases, leaving 9 bases not matched to a gene. As DNA, the CDR3 is TGTGCCAGCAGCCCCACCCCGGGACAGGTCTCTGGAAACACCATATATTTT. Residues: CASSPTPGQVSGNTIYF.

This clonotype was seen repeatedly, ten times or more. Here the CDR3 reads CASRLQGAKETQFF. CDR3 nucleotide sequence: TGTGCCAGCAGACTACAGGGGGCCAAAGAGACCCAGTTCTTC. The rearrangement uses TRBV6-1 and TRBJ2-1; 9 bases are shared with TRBD1. With V trimmed by 6 bases and J by 13 bases, 13 bases remained unmatched. Looked up from germline, CDR1 is MNHNS and CDR2 is SASEGT. This CDR3 comprises 14 residues.

V is TRBV6-6 and J is TRBJ2-1, with 9 bases identical to TRBD1. Germline V gene lookup returns CDR1 MNHNY and CDR2 SVGAGI (reference sequence). V gave up 4 bases and J gave up 10 bases; unmatched junction bases: 11. The CDR3 is 15 residues long. CDR3: CASSSSGTGTYEQFF. In DNA, the CDR3 is TGTGCCAGCAGTTCCTCCGGGACAGGGACCTACGAGCAGTTCTTC.

The table lists this clonotype with a few counts. J is TRBJ1-6 and V is TRBV6-6; unclear D gene. The CDR3 is made up of 19 amino acids. CDR1 and CDR2 from the germline V gene are MNHNY and SVGAGI (reference sequence). With 2 bases removed from V and 0 bases from J, the gap between germline ends came to 17 bases. The DNA of the CDR3 is TGTGCCAGCAGTTACCGGGCCGGGTTCGAAGACTCCTATAATTCACCCCTCCACTTT. Protein sequence: CASSYRAGFEDSYNSPLHF.

Many counts were recorded for this clonotype. The chain uses TRBV12-3 or TRBV12-4 and TRBJ2-6, with TRBD1 matching 10 bases. The CDR3 has 15 amino acids. V was pared by 6 bases and J by 4 bases, with 3 bases of the junction left unmatched. This CDR3 reads CASRGQGRGANVLTF. CDR3 DNA sequence: TGTGCCAGCAGGGGACAGGGGAGGGGGGCCAACGTCCTGACTTTC.

This clonotype was seen a few times. The gene calls are TRBV7-2 and TRBJ2-3; 7 bases fit TRBD1. The closer fit of TRBJ2-7 to the DNA end suggests the J call may be wrong. The CDR3 has 14 amino acids. Germline values: CDR1 SGHTA, CDR2 FQGNSA. CDR3 bases: TGTGCCAGCACAAAAGGGACAGTCTACAATGAGCAGTACTTC. Its translation is CASTKGTVYNEQYF.

Only a few counts were recorded for this clonotype. The V call is TRBV6-1, the J call TRBJ2-2; 12 bases match TRBD1. Germline V gene sequence: CDR1 MNHNS, CDR2 SASEGT. The V segment lost 3 bases and the J segment 15 bases; nucleotides outside the gene matches: 5. The CDR3 contains 13 residues. The CDR3 here is CASSDQGQGALFF. The CDR3 coding sequence is TGTGCCAGCAGTGACCAGGGACAGGGGGCTTTGTTTTTT.

This clonotype is termed medium-sized. V gene TRBV6-1 combines with J gene TRBJ2-1, with TRBD2 identical over 9 bases. The J call may be faulty, since TRBJ2-7 better matches the DNA end. Germline CDR1 and CDR2: MNHNS and SASEGT. The CDR3 spans 17 residues. The CDR3 reads CASTSFYSGSPNNEQYF. DNA for the CDR3: TGTGCCAGCACAAGTTTTTATAGCGGGAGTCCGAACAATGAGCAGTACTTC.

In DNA form, the CDR3 reads TGTGCCAGCAGCTCCACGGAACCCCAGCATTTT. It codes for CASSSTEPQHF. The chain joins TRBV6-6 to TRBJ1-5; D call uncertain. Between the trimmed V and J ends, which lost 6 bases and 10 bases, there was a span of 10 bases. The germline CDR1 and CDR2 sequences are MNHNY and SVGAGI (reference sequence). The CDR3 is made up of 11 amino acids.

Notes on this clonotype: A much larger clonotype is one base distant, so this may be a read error. The V call is TRBV6-6, the J call TRBJ2-4, with D unclear. CDR1 MNHNY and CDR2 SVGAGI come from the germline V gene (reference sequence). This CDR3 comprises 11 residues. This CDR3 is CASSQGRTQCF. DNA for the CDR3: TGTGCCAGCAGCCAAGGACGGACCCAGTGCTTC.

The table lists this clonotype with a few counts. J is TRBJ2-3 and V is TRBV12-3 or TRBV12-4; 14 bases match TRBD2. TRBJ2-1 matches the DNA end more closely, so the J call is doubtful. The CDR3 sequence is 16 residues long. The DNA for the CDR3 is TGTGCCAGCAGTCCTGGGACTAGCGGGAGTCTGAGGGAGCAGTTCTTC. This sequence encodes CASSPGTSGSLREQFF.

The chain is built from TRBV28 and TRBJ2-1; TRBD2 aligns across 11 bases. The J call may not be correct, given that the DNA end is closer to TRBJ2-7. The CDR3 runs to 15 residues. Germline V gives CDR1 MDHEN, CDR2 SYDVKM. CDR3 coding DNA: TGTGCCAGCAGCTCCGCGGGACTAGCGGTCTACGAGCAGTACTTC. Protein product: CASSSAGLAVYEQYF.

The chain carries TRBV7-2 and TRBJ1-3; perhaps TRBD1 as D (6 bases). With 6 bases removed from V and 2 bases from J, the gap between germline ends came to 8 bases. Germline V gene sequence: CDR1 SGHTA, CDR2 FQGNSA. The CDR3 has 13 amino acids. CDR3 loop: CASSWTAGNTIYF. Written as DNA, the CDR3 is TGTGCCAGCAGTTGGACAGCTGGAAACACCATATATTTT. Complete variable domain (other parts from reference TRBV7-2 and TRBJ1-3): GAGVSQSPSNKVTEKGKDVELRCDPISGHTALYWYRQSLGQGLEFLIYFQGNSAPDKSGLPSDRFSAERTGGSVSTLTIQRTQQEDSAVYLCASSWTAGNTIYFGEGSWLTVV.

V is TRBV7-2 and J is TRBJ1-1; no clear D. V lost 6 bases, J lost 4 bases, and 12 bases lay in between. The V gene's germline CDR1 is SGHTA and CDR2 FQGNSA. The CDR3 covers 13 residues. The CDR3 bases are TGTGCCAGCAGTAAAGTGTTTGGCACTGAAGCTTTCTTT. Residues: CASSKVFGTEAFF.

This clonotype counts as medium-sized. The rearrangement links TRBV12-3 or TRBV12-4 to TRBJ2-1; weak D call: TRBD1 (5 bases). The CDR3 length is 15 residues. V was trimmed by 2 bases and J by 8 bases, leaving 16 bases between them. The CDR3 nucleotides read TGTGCCAGCAGTTTAACGGCTTTCTGGGGCGATGAGCAGTTCTTC. Its protein is CASSLTAFWGDEQFF.

The rearrangement uses TRBV6-1 and TRBJ2-7; a possible D gene is TRBD1 (5 bases). Per germline, CDR1 MNHNS and CDR2 SASEGT. Trimming took off 6 bases at V and 3 bases at J, with 18 bases between the two ends. The CDR3 is 15 residues long. The CDR3 protein is CASSVISGNSYEQYF. CDR3 sequence (DNA): TGTGCCAGCAGCGTAATCTCAGGGAATAGCTACGAGCAGTACTTC.

This clonotype is medium-sized in the sample. This rearrangement joins TRBV12-3 or TRBV12-4 to TRBJ2-1; TRBD1 matches 8 bases. The tail of the sequence fits TRBJ2-7 better, so the J call may be wrong. There are 17 residues in the CDR3. The chain's CDR3 is CASRLRRRTGTYNEQYF. CDR3 in DNA: TGTGCCAGCAGACTGAGAAGGAGGACAGGGACCTACAATGAGCAGTACTTC.